A single sample is the source of the 26 T cell receptor beta chains below, sequenced in a study of T cell responses to AZD1222 COVID-19 vaccine (dated by TCRdb to the early 2020s). The sample's time point label, in plain terms: baseline before first vaccination. The protocol used for the library was the immunoSEQ multiplex PCR assay. In TCRdb, the immuneACCESS table is reduced to in-frame sequences with V and J assigned. These tables do not hold every clone; where another copy was compared, an unresolved V gene accounts for under half, and the others remain unexplained. The sample table shows some 140,000 clones, and approximately 90% are seen once. Roughly 2.8% of the sample goes to the ten largest clones. Sequencing was performed on peripheral blood, taken on day 0 of AZD1222 vaccination. These receptors were taken from an adult in good health.

The V call is TRBV9, the J call TRBJ2-7; 9 bases fit TRBD1. The length of the CDR3 is 15 residues. The V segment lost 4 bases and the J segment 1 base; nucleotides outside the gene matches: 6. Per the germline V gene, CDR1 is SGDLS and CDR2 is YYNGEE. Here the CDR3 DNA reads TGTGCCAGCAGCTTAAGGACAGGGGTGTCCTACGAGCAGTACTTC. Amino acid sequence: CASSLRTGVSYEQYF.

The chain combines TRBV6-2 or TRBV6-3 with TRBJ2-7; D may be TRBD1 or TRBD2 (5 bases each). The CDR3 contains 13 residues. Trimming shortened V by 2 bases and J by 2 bases, and 7 bases separated the two germline ends. Germline V gene sequence: CDR1 MNHEY, CDR2 SVGEGT. CDR3: CASSYQGPYEQYF. The CDR3 region has the DNA TGTGCCAGCAGTTACCAGGGACCCTACGAGCAGTACTTC.

The rearrangement joins TRBV29-1 to TRBJ1-1, with D uncertain. Germline CDR1 and CDR2: SQVTM and ANQGSEA. The CDR3 covers 12 residues. Trimming stripped 5 bases from V and 0 bases from J, with 7 bases between. This CDR3 reads CSVSGMNTEAFF. The CDR3 region has the DNA TGCAGCGTTTCGGGAATGAACACTGAAGCTTTCTTT.

The chain employs TRBV6-1 and TRBJ1-4, with D maybe TRBD1 (5 bases). CDR3 length: 16 amino acids. CDR1 is MNHNS and CDR2 is SASEGT in the germline V gene. V dropped 4 bases and J dropped 7 bases, with 19 bases sitting between them. The CDR3 nucleotides are TGTGCCAGCAGTGGCAGGGTTGGGTCGGTAGGTGAAAAACTGTTTTTT. It encodes CASSGRVGSVGEKLFF.

The chain joins TRBV29-1 to TRBJ1-2, with D unclear. CDR1 is SQVTM and CDR2 is ANQGSEA in the germline V gene. Trimming removed 4 bases from V and 6 bases from J, with 12 bases in between. The CDR3 loop spans 12 amino acids. The CDR3 is CSVGRGPDGYTF. CDR3 DNA: TGCAGCGTTGGTCGAGGTCCCGATGGCTACACCTTC.

The chain carries TRBV6-1 and TRBJ2-7, with a weak D call TRBD2 (6 bases). The germline V gene has CDR1 MNHNS and CDR2 SASEGT. V was cut by 2 bases and J by 11 bases, with 16 bases left in between. The CDR3 has 13 amino acids. The CDR3 DNA is TGTGCCAGCAGTGAATCTCTTGGGGGGAGAGAGTACTTC. Translation: CASSESLGGREYF.

V gene TRBV6-5 combines with J gene TRBJ1-5, with D perhaps TRBD1 (5 bases). The CDR3 length is 15 residues. V was pared by 8 bases and J by 0 bases, with 14 bases between. Germline CDR1 is MNHEY and CDR2 is SVGAGI. The CDR3 loop is CASAAGSYSNQPQHF. The CDR3 nucleotides are TGTGCCAGCGCGGCAGGGTCGTATAGCAATCAGCCCCAGCATTTT.

This clone was found once. This chain joins TRBV19 and TRBJ2-4; D may correspond to TRBD1 or TRBD2 (6 bases each). Germline V gene lookup returns CDR1 LNHDA and CDR2 SQIVND (reference sequence). Trimming shortened V by 6 bases and J by 1 base, and 16 bases separated the two germline ends. The CDR3 contains 16 residues. The CDR3 loop is CASSPSVGGAKNIQYF. The CDR3 region has the DNA TGTGCCAGTAGCCCTAGTGTAGGGGGGGCCAAAAACATTCAGTACTTC.

The chain has TRBV6-5 and TRBJ1-2, with D possibly being TRBD1 (5 bases). Per the germline V gene, CDR1 is MNHEY and CDR2 is SVGAGI. V was shortened by 5 bases and J by 7 bases, with 17 bases between the two germline ends. This CDR3 has 14 residues. This chain's CDR3 is CASSPLGTDAGYTF. DNA of the CDR3: TGTGCCAGCAGTCCCCTTGGGACCGACGCTGGCTACACCTTC.

This sequence joins TRBV9 and TRBJ2-3; weak D call: TRBD2 (7 bases). Between the trimmed V and J ends, which lost 3 bases and 5 bases, there was a span of 13 bases. This CDR3 is 14 amino acids long. CDR1 is SGDLS, CDR2 YYNGEE, per germline. CDR3 sequence (DNA): TGTGCCAGCAGCGCCGGGGGGCTAATAGATACGCAGTATTTT. Translated, it gives CASSAGGLIDTQYF.

CDR3 protein: CASSDSRGSGANVLTF. CDR3 bases: TGTGCCAGCAGTGACTCCAGGGGCTCTGGGGCCAACGTCCTGACTTTC. The chain couples TRBV6-4 to TRBJ2-6; D might be TRBD1 (6 bases). V was shortened by 0 bases and J by 0 bases, with 6 bases between the two germline ends. CDR3 length: 16 residues. Germline-derived CDR1 and CDR2 are MRHNA and SNTAGT.

This chain joins TRBV27 and TRBJ1-6; 9 bases match TRBD1. The V gene's germline CDR1 is MNHEY and CDR2 SMNVEV (reference sequence). The ends lost 4 bases at V and 7 bases at J; junction bases unmatched: 2. The CDR3 has 14 amino acids. CDR3 amino acids: CASSYDRGNSPLHF. The CDR3 nucleotides are TGTGCCAGCAGTTACGACAGGGGGAATTCACCCCTCCACTTT.

The gene calls are TRBV7-9 and TRBJ2-7; 9 bases agree with TRBD1. V gave up 1 base and J gave up 5 bases; unmatched junction bases: 6. Germline CDR1 SEHNR, CDR2 FQNEAQ (reference sequence). The CDR3 has 15 residues. The CDR3 DNA is TGTGCCAGCAGCTTAGTAGGGGACAGGGCCCACGAGCAGTACTTC. It encodes CASSLVGDRAHEQYF.

The V and J genes are TRBV7-2 and TRBJ1-1; D uncertain. Trimming stripped 5 bases from V and 6 bases from J, with 22 bases between. This CDR3 has 16 residues. Germline V gene data show CDR1 as SGHTA and CDR2 as FQGNSA. For the CDR3, the DNA is TGTGCCAGCAGCCCACTCGCGGCGCCTTATGTTGCTGAAGCTTTCTTT. This codes for CASSPLAAPYVAEAFF.

The chain couples TRBV14 to TRBJ2-1, with D perhaps being TRBD1 or TRBD2 (5 bases each). Germline lookup yields CDR1 SGHDN and CDR2 FVKESK. V was pared by 4 bases and J by 6 bases, with 19 bases between. The CDR3 length is 16 residues. The CDR3 bases are TGTGCCAGCAGCCCGTGGTATGGGGGATTGGGCAATGAGCAGTTCTTC. Translating gives CASSPWYGGLGNEQFF.

The rearrangement joins TRBV7-6 to TRBJ2-5; tentatively, D is TRBD1 or TRBD2 (6 bases each). This CDR3 has 14 residues. V lost 5 bases and J 0 bases, leaving 10 bases between the germline ends. The germline CDR1 and CDR2 sequences are SGHVS and FNYEAQ. As DNA, the CDR3 is TGTGCCAGCAGCCGAGGGGGGTACCAAGAGACCCAGTACTTC. Encoded protein: CASSRGGYQETQYF.

The gene calls are TRBV19 and TRBJ1-1; 9 bases match TRBD1. V shed 9 bases, J shed 1 base, and the junction held 9 bases outside the gene matches. This CDR3 region has 15 residues. Germline loops: CDR1 LNHDA, CDR2 SQIVND (reference sequence). CDR3 sequence (DNA): TGTGCCAGGGGGACAGGGAGGACGGGGAACACTGAAGCTTTCTTT. Translating it yields CARGTGRTGNTEAFF. The full variable domain, its missing parts supplied by reference TRBV19 and TRBJ1-1, is DGGITQSPKYLFRKEGQNVTLSCEQNLNHDAMYWYRQDPGQGLRLIYYSQIVNDFQKGDIAEGYSVSREKKESFPLTVTSAQKNPTAFYLCARGTGRTGNTEAFFGQGTRLTVV.

The chain uses TRBV4-3 and TRBJ1-2, with a possible D match to TRBD1 (6 bases). Trimming pared 4 bases from V and 4 bases from J, leaving 16 bases between. The CDR3 runs to 15 residues. CDR1 and CDR2 (germline): LGHNA, YSLEER. The CDR3 spells CASSPGGANFYGYTF. The CDR3, as DNA: TGCGCCAGCAGCCCCGGGGGGGCGAATTTCTATGGCTACACCTTC.

The CDR3 DNA follows: TGTGCCAGCAGCTATTTAGCGGGGGGCCTAGATTACAATGAGCAGTTCTTC. Protein: CASSYLAGGLDYNEQFF. The chain has TRBV7-3 and TRBJ2-1; 10 bases map to TRBD2. Germline V gives CDR1 SGHTA, CDR2 FQGTGA. Trimming cost V 4 bases and J 4 bases; bases outside gene matches: 10. The CDR3 runs to 17 residues.

The chain uses TRBV11-2 and TRBJ2-2, with D possibly TRBD1 on 6 matching bases. This CDR3 spans 15 amino acids. In germline, CDR1 is SGHAT, CDR2 FQNNGV. Trimming cost V 3 bases and J 6 bases, with 14 bases left between them. The CDR3 spells CASSFKGGSAGELFF. The CDR3 nucleotides are TGTGCCAGCAGCTTCAAAGGGGGTAGCGCCGGGGAGCTGTTTTTT.

The genes are TRBV13 and TRBJ2-3; the match to TRBD2 covers 8 bases. In germline, CDR1 is PRHDT, CDR2 FYEKMQ (reference sequence). The V gene end was trimmed by 0 bases and the J gene end by 8 bases; junction bases not matched to a gene: 19. The length of the CDR3 is 19 residues. CDR3 coding DNA: TGTGCCAGCAGCTTAGGACACAGCCCTCGGGAGGGGCCGATGGTTACGCAGTATTTT. As protein: CASSLGHSPREGPMVTQYF.

This clone is a singleton in its sample. The chain recombines TRBV6-5 with TRBJ1-5; possible D gene TRBD1, 6 bases. The CDR3 contains 13 residues. Trimming shortened V by 6 bases and J by 5 bases, and 11 bases separated the two germline ends. The germline V gene has CDR1 MNHEY and CDR2 SVGAGI. Here the CDR3 reads CASRPNRDQPQHF. The CDR3 bases are TGTGCCAGCAGACCCAACAGGGATCAGCCCCAGCATTTT.

The chain couples TRBV6-5 to TRBJ1-6; no firm D call. Per germline, CDR1 MNHEY and CDR2 SVGAGI. Trimming cost V 6 bases and J 7 bases, with 10 bases left between them. CDR3 size: 13 residues. CDR3 sequence reads: CASRSGNNSPLHF. As DNA, the CDR3 is TGTGCCAGCAGATCCGGGAACAATTCACCCCTCCACTTT.

The chain couples TRBV28 to TRBJ1-5; 8 bases agree with TRBD1. Germline values: CDR1 MDHEN, CDR2 SYDVKM. The CDR3 has 16 residues. V shed 5 bases and J 2 bases; nucleotides not matched to a gene: 8. For the CDR3, the DNA is TGTGCCAGCAGTATGGACAGGGATTTTGGCAATCAGCCCCAGCATTTT. Protein sequence: CASSMDRDFGNQPQHF. Drawing the rest from reference TRBV28 and TRBJ1-5, the complete variable domain is DVKVTQSSRYLVKRTGEKVFLECVQDMDHENMFWYRQDPGLGLRLIYFSYDVKMKEKGDIPEGYSVSREKKERFSLILESASTNQTSMYLCASSMDRDFGNQPQHFGDGTRLSIL.

This clone was observed a handful of times. The rearrangement uses TRBV6-4 and TRBJ1-6; D gene unclear. Germline lookup yields CDR1 MRHNA and CDR2 SNTAGT. Between the trimmed V and J ends, which lost 3 bases and 7 bases, there was a span of 10 bases. The length of the CDR3 is 14 residues. CDR3 protein: CASSEAADNSPLHF. DNA of the CDR3: TGTGCCAGCAGTGAGGCGGCAGACAATTCACCCCTCCACTTT.

The rearrangement links TRBV11-2 to TRBJ1-5; D gene ambiguous. This CDR3 comprises 14 residues. Germline values: CDR1 SGHAT, CDR2 FQNNGV. Trimming pared 3 bases from V and 1 base from J, leaving 7 bases between. The CDR3 spells CASSFGGSNQPQHF. DNA of the CDR3: TGTGCCAGCAGCTTTGGTGGGAGCAATCAGCCCCAGCATTTT.